These 14 T cell receptor beta chains share one sample of origin, sequenced in a study of CD8 T cells in Susac syndrome. It was with random hexamers that roughly 0.45 to 1 ug RNA was reverse transcribed. TCRdb re-called the immunoSEQ multiplex PCR reads with MiXCR, one entry per CDR3 protein. The repertoire holds approximately 190,000 distinct CDR3 sequences, with under 97% as singletons. Input material: CD4+ T cells from PBMCs. These receptor sequences come from a human donor with Susac syndrome.

This rearrangement joins TRBV20-1 to TRBJ1-2; D is unclear. The V and J ends lost 6 bases and 4 bases respectively, with 15 bases between them. The CDR3 covers 13 residues. Germline assignment: CDR1 DFQATT and CDR2 SNEGSKA (reference sequence). CDR3 nucleotides: TGCAGTGCCCCCCTTGCCCGGGCCTATGGCTACACCTTC. It codes for CSAPLARAYGYTF.

This clonotype has just one count. The V gene is TRBV24-1, the J gene TRBJ1-5; D call uncertain. Between the trimmed V and J ends, which lost 3 bases and 8 bases, there was a span of 7 bases. Germline-derived CDR1 and CDR2 are KGHDR and SFDVKD. The length of the CDR3 is 12 residues. In DNA form, the CDR3 reads TGTGCCACCAGTGATGGTGTGGAGCCCCAGCATTTT. Translated, it gives CATSDGVEPQHF.

The chain uses TRBV7-9 and TRBJ1-2; D unresolved. V dropped 0 bases and J dropped 3 bases, with 11 bases sitting between them. The CDR3 runs to 15 residues. Germline V gives CDR1 SEHNR, CDR2 FQNEAQ (reference sequence). The CDR3 is CASSLARTRDYGYTF. In DNA, the CDR3 is TGTGCCAGCAGCTTAGCTCGGACTAGGGACTATGGCTACACCTTC. The variable domain in full, completed from reference TRBV7-9 and TRBJ1-2, reads DTGVSQNPRHKITKRGQNVTFRCDPISEHNRLYWYRQTLGQGPEFLTYFQNEAQLEKSRLLSDRFSAERPKGSFSTLEIQRTEQGDSAMYLCASSLARTRDYGYTFGSGTRLTVV.

The chain uses TRBV7-2 and TRBJ1-2; D gene ambiguous. Germline V gives CDR1 SGHTA, CDR2 FQGNSA. Trimming cost V 1 base and J 5 bases, with 5 bases left between them. This CDR3 is 12 amino acids long. CDR3 nucleotides: TGTGCCAGCAGCTTAGACCGGTATGGCTACACCTTC. It yields the protein CASSLDRYGYTF.

V gene TRBV29-1 combines with J gene TRBJ2-2; 9 nucleotides match TRBD1. The CDR3 has 14 amino acids. V shed 7 bases and J 2 bases; nucleotides not matched to a gene: 5. CDR1 and CDR2 (germline): SQVTM, ANQGSEA. CDR3 loop: CSARTGANTGELFF. The CDR3 nucleotides read TGCAGCGCCCGGACAGGGGCCAACACCGGGGAGCTGTTTTTT.

This clonotype was recorded once. The V and J genes are TRBV27 and TRBJ1-5, with 7 bases identical to TRBD1. Trimming cost V 5 bases and J 1 base; bases outside gene matches: 5. The CDR3 is 15 amino acids. Germline V CDR1 and CDR2: MNHEY, SMNVEV (reference sequence). CDR3 nucleotide sequence: TGTGCCAGCAGTACACAGGGGCTGAGCAATCAGCCCCAGCATTTT. This sequence encodes CASSTQGLSNQPQHF.

This rearrangement joins TRBV10-3 to TRBJ1-5; a weak D match, TRBD1 (5 bases). Germline values: CDR1 ENHRY, CDR2 SYGVKD. The CDR3 is 13 amino acids. Trimming took 6 bases from V and 7 from J, leaving 13 bases between them. The CDR3 reads CAIREGIGQPQHF. In nucleotides, the CDR3 is TGTGCCATCAGAGAGGGGATCGGGCAGCCCCAGCATTTT.

This chain uses TRBV14 with TRBJ2-5; D tentatively reads TRBD1 or TRBD2 (6 bases each). The CDR3 is 12 residues long. Per the germline V gene, CDR1 is SGHDN and CDR2 is FVKESK. V shed 6 bases and J shed 5 bases, with 10 bases lying between them. The CDR3 nucleotides are TGTGCCAGCAGAAGGGGGGCCGAGACCCAGTACTTC. Protein product: CASRRGAETQYF.

The CDR3 DNA reads as TGTGCCAGCAGCTTATTCGGAGGGGGGGATGGCTACACCTTC. Protein: CASSLFGGGDGYTF. This rearrangement joins TRBV7-9 to TRBJ1-2; a weak D match, TRBD1 (6 bases). Germline CDR1 is SEHNR and CDR2 is FQNEAQ (reference sequence). CDR3 size: 14 residues. The germline V and J ends were trimmed by 2 bases and 6 bases, with 13 bases remaining between them.

The chain recombines TRBV7-8 with TRBJ2-5; D remains unclear. Trimming shortened V by 1 base and J by 1 base, and 10 bases separated the two germline ends. CDR1 and CDR2 (germline): SGHVS, FQNEAQ. The CDR3 is 15 amino acids. CDR3 sequence (DNA): TGTGCCAGCAGCTTAGTCCGACGTTTCCAAGAGACCCAGTACTTC. The encoded protein is CASSLVRRFQETQYF. The complete variable domain, with remaining parts taken from reference TRBV7-8 and TRBJ2-5, reads GAGVSQSPRYKVAKRGQDVALRCDPISGHVSLFWYQQALGQGPEFLTYFQNEAQLDKSGLPSDRFFAERPEGSVSTLKIQRTQQEDSAVYLCASSLVRRFQETQYFGPGTRLLVL.

This chain joins TRBV20-1 and TRBJ1-2; unclear D gene. CDR3 size: 12 residues. From germline, CDR1 is DFQATT and CDR2 SNEGSKA (reference sequence). V shed 6 bases and J shed 4 bases, with 12 bases lying between them. CDR3 sequence reads: CSAEAGSYGYTF. CDR3 bases: TGCAGTGCAGAGGCTGGGAGCTATGGCTACACCTTC.

V is TRBV24-1 and J is TRBJ1-6, with D possibly being TRBD1 (6 bases). Trimming shortened V by 0 bases and J by 10 bases, and 18 bases separated the two germline ends. The germline gives CDR1 KGHDR, CDR2 SFDVKD. The CDR3 totals 17 residues. DNA for the CDR3: TGTGCCACCAGTGATTTGGACAGGAGGGCTCCCAGGTCACCCCTCCACTTT. Translated, it gives CATSDLDRRAPRSPLHF.

This chain's CDR3 is CASSGAGHTDTQYF. DNA of the CDR3: TGTGCCAGTAGTGGAGCGGGACACACAGATACGCAGTATTTT. The genes are TRBV19 and TRBJ2-3; possibly TRBD2 for D (7 bases). CDR3 length: 14 amino acids. Germline V gives CDR1 LNHDA, CDR2 SQIVND (reference sequence). Trimming cost V 5 bases and J 2 bases, with 11 bases left between them.

The chain links TRBV5-6 to TRBJ2-7, with D uncertain. This CDR3 is 14 amino acids long. V gave up 0 bases and J gave up 2 bases, with 9 bases separating them. CDR1 and CDR2 from the germline V gene are SGHDT and YYEEEE. CDR3 amino acids: CASSLANGAYEQYF. CDR3 DNA: TGTGCCAGCAGCTTGGCCAACGGAGCCTACGAGCAGTACTTC.